A selection of T cell receptor beta chains follows, all from one sample in a study of blood T cell repertoires in COVID-19. Repertoires were generated with immunoSEQ multiplex PCR, while TCRdb's copy carries only in-frame clones and drops some. The sample has about 160,000 clones; around four fifths are singletons. Material: peripheral blood. Source of these receptors: a woman older than 75 with acute or convalescent COVID-19. CDR3s include the opening cysteine and the closing phenylalanine or tryptophan. A D gene is named only where the DNA matches it firmly. For some rows the clone size is stated as once, few or many, or as a class when expanded; others skip it.

>TRBV7-9|-|TRBJ1-1|-
TGTGCCAGCAGCTTAGGGGGGGTTGAAGCTTTCTTT
CASSLGGVEAFF
>TRBV5-5|-|TRBJ1-2|-
TGTGCCAGCAGCTTGGGACCGGGAGGGTCGTTCTTTGGCTACACCTTC
CASSLGPGGSFFGYTF
>TRBV10-2|-|TRBJ2-1|TRBD2
TGCGCCAGCAGGGAAATAGCGGGCGACAATGAGCAGTTCTTC
CASREIAGDNEQFF
>TRBV9|-|TRBJ2-3|TRBD2
TGTGCCAGCAGCCGACGTTCGGGAGCGGGAGTAACAGATACGCAGTATTTT
CASSRRSGAGVTDTQYF
>TRBV12-5|-|TRBJ2-2|TRBD1
TGTGCTAGTGGAAGAAGGAGTTTGGGACAGGGGGCCGGCGGGGAGCTGTTTTTT
CASGRRSLGQGAGGELFF
>TRBV6-2/TRBV6-3|-|TRBJ1-3|-
TGTGCCAGCAGTTACAGTGGCCGCGGTTGGGACACCATATATTTT
CASSYSGRGWDTIYF
>TRBV6-2/TRBV6-3|once|TRBJ1-5|TRBD1
TGTGCCAGCAGCTCGACAGGGTATGGCAATCAGCCCCAGCATTTT
CASSSTGYGNQPQHF
>TRBV4-2|-|TRBJ2-3|-
TGTGCCAGCAGCCGGTCGGTGACGGGGAGTGGAGATACGCAGTATTTT
CASSRSVTGSGDTQYF
>TRBV4-2|few|TRBJ2-1|-
TGTGCCAGCAGCCAAGCCCCCCCAGGGGTGGAGAATGAGCAGTTCTTC
CASSQAPPGVENEQFF
>TRBV28|-|TRBJ2-7|-
TGTGCCAGCAGCTCTTCCCCCTCCTACGAGCAGTACTTC
CASSSSPSYEQYF
>TRBV6-6|-|TRBJ2-7|-
TGTGCCAGCAGGAACGGAGTAGATCTCAACTACGAGCAGTACTTC
CASRNGVDLNYEQYF
>TRBV27|few|TRBJ2-2|-
TGTGCCAGCAGCTTACTAGCAATCGGGGAGCTGTTTTTT
CASSLLAIGELFF
>TRBV6-5|-|TRBJ2-3|-
TGTGCCAGCAGTTCCTTCAGGACAGATACGCAGTATTTT
CASSSFRTDTQYF
>TRBV19|-|TRBJ1-2|TRBD1
TGTGCCAGTAGCTGGACAGGGATTGACTATGGCTACACCTTC
CASSWTGIDYGYTF